This T cell receptor beta chain is from a study of monozygotic twins with inflammatory bowel disease. Study-wide findings and caveats: Data gave no support to a single strong signal or clonotype associated with IBD. Among IBD patients, fewer clonotypes were shared with others than among healthy twins, especially with disease activity.

Eight cDNA synthesis reactions were run for every sample. Template switching incorporated UMIs with a 6-nucleotide sample barcode. TCRdb re-called the 5' RACE reads and catalogs CDR3 proteins one per entry, DNA excluded. The data show approximately 420,000 distinct CDR3 sequences, and the top ten clones hold around 2.3%. Per germline, CDR1 KGHDR and CDR2 SFDVKD. The CDR3 is made up of 17 amino acids. About this clonotype itself: The target antigen is unknown.

The receptor was isolated from a human donor with ulcerative colitis or Crohn's disease, or a healthy co-twin of an affected twin (not recorded which). This rearrangement joins TRBV24-1 to TRBJ2-5; TCRdb names TRBD1, which stays unverified in the absence of DNA. The sample consisted of blood. The CDR3 protein is CATSDLQGQGREETQYF.